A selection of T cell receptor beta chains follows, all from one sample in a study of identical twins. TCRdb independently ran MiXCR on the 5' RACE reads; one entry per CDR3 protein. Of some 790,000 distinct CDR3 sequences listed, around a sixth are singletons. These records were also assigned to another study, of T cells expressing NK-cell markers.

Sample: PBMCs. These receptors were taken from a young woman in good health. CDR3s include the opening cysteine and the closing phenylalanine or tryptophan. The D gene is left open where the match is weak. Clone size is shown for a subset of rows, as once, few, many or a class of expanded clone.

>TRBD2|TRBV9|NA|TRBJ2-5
TGTGCCAGCAGCGTAGCTTCGACTAGCGGGCACCAAGAGACCCAGTACTTC
CASSVASTSGHQETQYF
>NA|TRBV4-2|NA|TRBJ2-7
TGTGCCAGCAGCCCGGGACTCCTACTCAGCTCCTACGAGCAGTACTTC
CASSPGLLLSSYEQYF
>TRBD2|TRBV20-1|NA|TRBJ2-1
TGCAGTGCTAGAGGGTCCGGGAGGCGCTCCTACAATGAGCAGTTCTTC
CSARGSGRRSYNEQFF
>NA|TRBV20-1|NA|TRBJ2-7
TGCAGTGCCCCACCGGCAGGGGCCCACGAGCAGTACTTC
CSAPPAGAHEQYF
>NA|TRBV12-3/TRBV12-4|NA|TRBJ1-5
TGTGCCAGCAGTTTCTTGGGCAGCTTATTAGGTCAGCCCCAGCATTTT
CASSFLGSLLGQPQHF
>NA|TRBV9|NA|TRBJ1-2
TGTGCCAGCACCGTCAGGGCCGAGCTCGACTATGGCTACACCTTC
CASTVRAELDYGYTF
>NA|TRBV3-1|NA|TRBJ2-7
TGTGCCAGCAGCCAAGTTGCAGGGAGCGAGCAGTACTTC
CASSQVAGSEQYF
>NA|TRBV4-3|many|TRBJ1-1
TGCGCCAGCAGCCAAGGACAGTACACTGAAGCTTTCTTT
CASSQGQYTEAFF
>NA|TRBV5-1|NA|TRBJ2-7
TGCGCCAGCAGCTTGTGGGGTCTCGACGAGCAGTACTTC
CASSLWGLDEQYF
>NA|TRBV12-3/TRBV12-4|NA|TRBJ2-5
TGTGCCAGCAGTTTAGCCCAGCCGGGGATCCAAGAGACCCAGTACTTC
CASSLAQPGIQETQYF
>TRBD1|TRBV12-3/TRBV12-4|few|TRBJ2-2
TGTGCCAGCAGTCCCCGACAGGGTTGGGGCACCGGGGAGCTGTTTTTT
CASSPRQGWGTGELFF
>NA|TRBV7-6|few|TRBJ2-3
TGTGCCAGCAGCTACATTGGCGGGGGCACAGGCCCAGATACGCAGTATTTT
CASSYIGGGTGPDTQYF
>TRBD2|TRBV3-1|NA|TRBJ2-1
TGTGCCAGCAGCCAGAGGATGCTAGCGGGAGTCATTGAGCAGTTCTTC
CASSQRMLAGVIEQFF
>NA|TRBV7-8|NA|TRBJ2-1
TGTGCCAGCAGCTTTGGACGGACTCCTGACAATGAGCAGTTCTTC
CASSFGRTPDNEQFF
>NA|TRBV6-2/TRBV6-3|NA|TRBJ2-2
TGTGCCAGCAGTTCCGGCTTTAACACCGGGGAGCTGTTTTTT
CASSSGFNTGELFF
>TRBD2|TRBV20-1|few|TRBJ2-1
TGCAGTGCTAGGGGGACTAGCGGGAGAGAGGGGAATGAGCAGTTCTTC
CSARGTSGREGNEQFF
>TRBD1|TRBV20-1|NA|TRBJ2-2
TGCTGTGTAAAGTCCGGACAGGGTTTAGGAACCGGGGAGCTGTTTTTT
CCVKSGQGLGTGELFF
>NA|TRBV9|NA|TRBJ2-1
TGTGCCAGCAGCGTCGGGACCGGTAGATTCCTAGGGTCCTACAATGAGCAGTTCTTC
CASSVGTGRFLGSYNEQFF
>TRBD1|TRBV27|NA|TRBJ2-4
TGTGCCAGCAGTTCAATACTGACAGGGGCTGGGTCCAAAAACATTCAGTACTTC
CASSSILTGAGSKNIQYF
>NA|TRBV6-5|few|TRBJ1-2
TGTGCCAGCGGCGAGGGGGACTATGGCTACACCTTC
CASGEGDYGYTF
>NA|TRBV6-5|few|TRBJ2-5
TGTGCCAGCAGTTATTCAGGGAAAGAGACCCAGTACTTC
CASSYSGKETQYF
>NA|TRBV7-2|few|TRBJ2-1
TGTGCCAGCAGCTTAGAGGGTGGCCGGTTGTTCTTC
CASSLEGGRLFF
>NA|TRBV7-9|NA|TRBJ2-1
TGTGCCAGCAGCTTAGTGTGGGGGAATGAGCAGTTCTTC
CASSLVWGNEQFF
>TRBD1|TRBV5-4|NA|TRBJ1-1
TGTGCCAGCAGCTCCGGGACAGGGGGCGCGAACACTGAAGCTTTCTTT
CASSSGTGGANTEAFF
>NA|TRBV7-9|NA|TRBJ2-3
TGTGCCAGCAGCCCTCGAATTAACACAGATACGCAGTATTTT
CASSPRINTDTQYF
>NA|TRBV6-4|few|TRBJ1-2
TGTGCCAGGGGGGGGCCCGACTATGGCTACACCTTC
CARGGPDYGYTF
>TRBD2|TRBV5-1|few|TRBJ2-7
TGCGCCAGCAGCTGGGGACTAGCGGATATTGACTACGAGCAGTACTTC
CASSWGLADIDYEQYF
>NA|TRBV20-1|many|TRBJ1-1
TGCAGTGCTAGAGGGACCGTGAACACTGAAGCTTTCTTT
CSARGTVNTEAFF
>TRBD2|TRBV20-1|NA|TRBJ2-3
TGCAGTGCTAGACAGGCGCGGGGGATCACAGATACGCAGTATTTT
CSARQARGITDTQYF
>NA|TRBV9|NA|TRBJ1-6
TGTGCCAGCAGCGTTGTGGGGGGACCTAATTCACCCCTCCACTTT
CASSVVGGPNSPLHF
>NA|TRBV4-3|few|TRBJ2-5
TGCGCCAGCAGCCAAGAATCGTCCCAGACCCAGTACTTC
CASSQESSQTQYF